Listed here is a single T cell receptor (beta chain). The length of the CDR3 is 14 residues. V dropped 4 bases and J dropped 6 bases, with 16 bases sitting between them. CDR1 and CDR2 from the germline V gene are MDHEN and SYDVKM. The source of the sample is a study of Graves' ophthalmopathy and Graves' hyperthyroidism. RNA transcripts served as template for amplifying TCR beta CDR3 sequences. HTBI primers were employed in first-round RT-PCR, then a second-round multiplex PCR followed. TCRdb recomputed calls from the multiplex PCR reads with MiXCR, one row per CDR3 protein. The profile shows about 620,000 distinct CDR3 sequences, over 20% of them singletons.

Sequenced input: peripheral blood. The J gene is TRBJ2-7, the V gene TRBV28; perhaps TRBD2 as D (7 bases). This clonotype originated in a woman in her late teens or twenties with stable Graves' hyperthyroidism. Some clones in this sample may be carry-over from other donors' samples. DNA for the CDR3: TGTGCCAGCAGTTGGAGGGGGGGCCGTCGCGAGCAGTACTTC. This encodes CASSWRGGRREQYF.